These 23 T cell receptor beta chains came from one sample sequenced in a study of T cells in Graves' hyperthyroidism and ophthalmopathy. Amplification targeted TCR beta CDR3 regions from RNA transcripts. HTBI primers were the set used in a first-round RT-PCR of the TCR CDR3. MiXCR was run by TCRdb on the multiplex PCR reads, yielding one entry per CDR3 protein. The sample lists about 640,000 distinct CDR3 sequences, under 25% occurring once. The sequencing sample was made of blood. These receptors were collected from a man aged 25 to 45 with Graves' ophthalmopathy.

This clonotype showed up many times. CDR3 sequence (DNA): TGTGCCAGCAGCTTAGGGCCCTCCGGACGGGCAGCGGGGGAGACCCAGTACTTC. Translation: CASSLGPSGRAAGETQYF. The V gene is TRBV7-2, the J gene TRBJ2-5; 7 nucleotides agree with TRBD2. V lost 1 base and J lost 5; bases outside the gene matches: 16. The length of the CDR3 is 18 residues. Germline CDR1 is SGHTA and CDR2 is FQGNSA.

This clonotype was seen a handful of times. J is TRBJ2-1 and V is TRBV15; tentatively, D is TRBD1 or TRBD2 (5 bases each). Germline CDR1 LNHNV, CDR2 YYDKDF (reference sequence). This CDR3 has 15 amino acids. Trimming stripped 2 bases from V and 8 bases from J, with 16 bases between. The CDR3 protein is CATSRNRLGGDEQFF. The CDR3 coding sequence is TGTGCCACCAGCAGAAATAGGCTTGGGGGAGATGAGCAGTTCTTC.

Ten or more counts support this clonotype. This chain uses TRBV20-1 with TRBJ1-2; 9 positions agree with TRBD1. Trimming removed 7 bases from V and 5 bases from J; junction bases left unmatched: 8. The CDR3 sequence is 13 residues long. Germline CDR1 DFQATT, CDR2 SNEGSKA (reference sequence). The CDR3 sequence is CSGIGTGIYGYTF. The CDR3 coding sequence is TGCAGTGGGATCGGGACAGGGATATATGGCTACACCTTC.

This clonotype has more than one count but fewer than ten. The chain has TRBV12-3 or TRBV12-4 and TRBJ2-2, with no clear D. CDR3 size: 14 residues. V shed 5 bases and J shed 6 bases, with 13 bases lying between them. The CDR3 region has the DNA TGTGCCAGCAGTACTAAAGCAGTCTCCGGGGAGCTGTTTTTT. This translates into CASSTKAVSGELFF.

This rearrangement joins TRBV9 to TRBJ2-1, with TRBD2 matching over 10 bases. This CDR3 region has 16 residues. Unmatched junction bases numbered 4, after V lost 4 bases and J lost 0 bases. CDR1 is SGDLS, CDR2 YYNGEE, per germline. CDR3 amino acids: CASSIGLAASYNEQFF. DNA for the CDR3: TGTGCCAGCAGCATCGGACTAGCGGCCTCCTACAATGAGCAGTTCTTC. Combining the CDR3 with reference TRBV9 and TRBJ2-1 gives the whole variable domain DSGVTQTPKHLITATGQRVTLRCSPRSGDLSVYWYQQSLDQGLQFLIQYYNGEERAKGNILERFSAQQFPDLHSELNLSSLELGDSALYFCASSIGLAASYNEQFFGPGTRLTVL.

This chain links TRBV2 with TRBJ2-3, with 11 nucleotides matching TRBD2. V lost 9 bases to trimming and J lost 5 bases; unmatched junction nucleotides: 7. CDR3 length equals 14 residues. Per germline, CDR1 SNHLY and CDR2 FYNNEI. In DNA form, the CDR3 reads TGTGCCAGTATTACCGGGACTAGCGGAGATACGCAGTATTTT. This codes for CASITGTSGDTQYF.

The chain joins TRBV20-1 to TRBJ2-5, with 12 bases matching TRBD1. The CDR3 is made up of 16 amino acids. Germline V gene sequence: CDR1 DFQATT, CDR2 SNEGSKA (reference sequence). V was clipped by 2 bases and J by 5 bases; unmatched bases: 9. The CDR3 coding sequence is TGCAGTGCTAGAATTCGGGACAGGGGGCCGGGGGAGACCCAGTACTTC. Its translation is CSARIRDRGPGETQYF.

The sample holds many counts of this clonotype. This rearrangement joins TRBV7-9 to TRBJ2-7; D could derive from TRBD1 or TRBD2 (5 bases each). V was clipped by 5 bases and J by 2 bases, with 13 bases between them. The CDR3 spans 14 residues. Germline V gives CDR1 SEHNR, CDR2 FQNEAQ (reference sequence). The CDR3 nucleotides read TGTGCCAGCAGCCGTGGGACGGAAGCCTACGAGCAGTACTTC. Translating gives CASSRGTEAYEQYF.

There are many counts of this clonotype. The V gene is TRBV11-2, the J gene TRBJ2-7; 10 positions match TRBD1. From germline, CDR1 is SGHAT and CDR2 FQNNGV. V lost 5 bases and J lost 4; bases outside the gene matches: 11. This CDR3 comprises 16 residues. The CDR3 sequence is CASSRLEGQGPYEQYF. As DNA, the CDR3 is TGTGCCAGCAGCCGACTTGAGGGACAGGGGCCGTACGAGCAGTACTTC.

In its sample, this clonotype was seen many times. The genes are TRBV27 and TRBJ2-7, with D unclear. Deletions cut 5 bases from V and 1 base from J, with 12 bases between. This CDR3 region has 14 residues. From germline, CDR1 is MNHEY and CDR2 SMNVEV (reference sequence). The CDR3 sequence: CASSIVGFSYEQYF. The CDR3 DNA follows: TGTGCCAGCAGTATAGTAGGGTTTTCCTACGAGCAGTACTTC.

V and J are TRBV28 and TRBJ2-1; D assignment may be TRBD1 or TRBD2 (5 bases each). Germline V gene data show CDR1 as MDHEN and CDR2 as SYDVKM. The CDR3 contains 17 residues. With 5 bases removed from V and 0 bases from J, the gap between germline ends came to 17 bases. For the CDR3, the DNA is TGTGCCAGCAGTACTCTAGGTGGGGGAACCTCCTACAATGAGCAGTTCTTC. Protein sequence: CASSTLGGGTSYNEQFF.

The chain couples TRBV15 to TRBJ1-1, with D possibly TRBD1 on 5 matching bases. V was shortened by 3 bases and J by 4 bases, with 12 bases between the two germline ends. Germline V gene lookup returns CDR1 LNHNV and CDR2 YYDKDF (reference sequence). The CDR3 is 14 residues long. The CDR3 nucleotides are TGTGCCACCAGCAGGGGGGAGGTGGGCACTGAAGCTTTCTTT. Translation: CATSRGEVGTEAFF.

This clonotype was detected only a few times. The V gene is TRBV3-1, the J gene TRBJ2-5; either TRBD1 or TRBD2 may fit D (5 bases each). V gave up 1 base and J gave up 7 bases, with 7 bases separating them. In germline, CDR1 is LGHDT, CDR2 YNNKEL (reference sequence). This CDR3 is built from 12 residues. CDR3 nucleotide sequence: TGTGCCAGCAGCCAAGGTGGGACGACCCAGTACTTC. Translation: CASSQGGTTQYF.

This clonotype has at least ten counts. This chain joins TRBV2 and TRBJ2-3; D is unresolved. Germline V gives CDR1 SNHLY, CDR2 FYNNEI. The CDR3 runs 15 residues. V was shortened by 8 bases and J by 2 bases, with 17 bases between the two germline ends. This CDR3 is CASHRTDGDTDTQYF. As DNA, the CDR3 is TGTGCCAGCCATAGGACGGACGGCGACACAGATACGCAGTATTTT.

This clonotype appeared a few times. The chain couples TRBV4-1 to TRBJ2-7; 9 bases align to TRBD1. The CDR3 totals 16 residues. CDR1 MGHRA and CDR2 YSYEKL come from the germline V gene. V lost 2 bases to trimming and J lost 5 bases; unmatched junction nucleotides: 10. CDR3 nucleotides: TGCGCCAGCAGCCAACCCACACAGGGGGCGATAAACGAGCAGTACTTC. It translates to CASSQPTQGAINEQYF.

V is TRBV6-2 or TRBV6-3 and J is TRBJ2-7, with D uncertain. The CDR3 runs 13 residues. The V gene lost 6 bases and the J gene lost 2 bases, with 11 bases spanning the gap. CDR1 is MNHEY, CDR2 SVGEGT, per germline. CDR3 region: CASRGAQTYEQYF. The CDR3 DNA is TGTGCCAGCAGAGGAGCCCAGACCTACGAGCAGTACTTC.

This clonotype was found many times. The J gene is TRBJ1-1, the V gene TRBV5-1, with 11 bases aligning to TRBD1. V lost 6 bases to trimming and J lost 1 base; unmatched junction nucleotides: 8. CDR1 is SGHRS and CDR2 is YFSETQ in the germline V gene. CDR3 size: 16 residues. CDR3 nucleotide sequence: TGCGCCAGCACTCCCGGGACAGGGGGACGGAACACTGAAGCTTTCTTT. Encoded protein: CASTPGTGGRNTEAFF.

This clonotype showed up many times. The rearrangement links TRBV3-1 to TRBJ1-1; 9 bases map to TRBD1. Germline lookup yields CDR1 LGHDT and CDR2 YNNKEL (reference sequence). The CDR3 consists of 17 residues. The ends lost 4 bases at V and 10 bases at J; junction bases unmatched: 19. CDR3 DNA: TGTGCCAGCAGCCGAGAACTCACAGGGGGCGATCCTCTTGGAGCTTTCTTT. Translating gives CASSRELTGGDPLGAFF. The whole variable domain, filled in from reference TRBV3-1 and TRBJ1-1, reads DTAVSQTPKYLVTQMGNDKSIKCEQNLGHDTMYWYKQDSKKFLKIMFSYNNKELIINETVPNRFSPKSPDKAHLNLHINSLELGDSAVYFCASSRELTGGDPLGAFFGQGTRLTVV.

The J gene is TRBJ2-7, the V gene TRBV20-1; D is undetermined. CDR1 and CDR2 from the germline V gene are DFQATT and SNEGSKA (reference sequence). This CDR3 has 11 amino acids. V was cut by 3 bases and J by 5 bases, with 8 bases left in between. CDR3 nucleotides: TGCAGTGCTAGGCCTCAAAACGAGCAGTACTTC. It yields the protein CSARPQNEQYF.

The V gene is TRBV20-1, the J gene TRBJ2-2; D gene unclear. Germline V gene data show CDR1 as DFQATT and CDR2 as SNEGSKA (reference sequence). The length of the CDR3 is 15 residues. The ends were cut back, 0 bases at V and 1 base at J, with 9 bases in the middle. The DNA of the CDR3 is TGCAGTGCTAGAGATTCCGAGCGGAACACCGGGGAGCTGTTTTTT. Its protein is CSARDSERNTGELFF.

The chain has TRBV9 and TRBJ1-1; TRBD1 aligns across 9 bases. Germline CDR1 is SGDLS and CDR2 is YYNGEE. Unmatched junction bases numbered 2, after V lost 0 bases and J lost 5 bases. The CDR3 extends over 14 amino acids. Written as DNA, the CDR3 is TGTGCCAGCAGCGTAGCTGACAGGGGGACTGAAGCTTTCTTT. Its protein product is CASSVADRGTEAFF.

V usage is TRBV7-9 and J usage is TRBJ2-2; 9 nucleotides line up with TRBD1. From germline, CDR1 is SEHNR and CDR2 FQNEAQ (reference sequence). CDR3 size: 16 residues. After removal of 5 bases from V and 3 bases from J, the junction contained 7 bases not matched to a gene. CDR3 amino acids: CASSPGQGLYTGELFF. The DNA of the CDR3 is TGTGCCAGCAGCCCAGGACAGGGGCTTTACACCGGGGAGCTGTTTTTT.

This clonotype was counted ten times or more. J is TRBJ1-1 and V is TRBV29-1, with D maybe TRBD1 (5 bases). The CDR3 runs to 12 residues. CDR1 and CDR2 from the germline V gene are SQVTM and ANQGSEA. V was cut by 7 bases and J by 1 base, with 10 bases left in between. CDR3 protein: CSAQGWNTEAFF. The CDR3 DNA reads TGCAGCGCGCAGGGTTGGAACACTGAAGCTTTCTTT.